What follows describes a single TCR beta chain. Its antigen is unidentified. The sample belongs to a study of identical twins. Study outcomes and limitations: Partly confounded zero-insertion analyses could result from invariant MAIT and iNKT cells. The study drew conclusions from cross-sectional statistical analysis, not from following the same donors.

The CDR3 is made up of 15 amino acids. Germline trimming cut 7 bases from V and 2 bases from J; bases unmatched to any gene: 10. The germline gives CDR1 SNHLY, CDR2 FYNNEI. Via MiXCR, TCRdb re-called the 5' RACE reads, giving one row per CDR3 protein. The top ten clones hold roughly 0.3% of a sample with 1.5 million to 2 million distinct CDR3 sequences, around 29% of them seen once. Donors uniformly comprised healthy Caucasians. The chain links TRBV2 to TRBJ1-2; 7 bases agree with TRBD1. Sample: cord blood. The sequence was collected from a newborn girl in good health. The CDR3, as DNA: TGTGCCAGCATCGGCAGGGGGAGACTCAACTATGGCTACACCTTC. Protein: CASIGRGRLNYGYTF.